This TCR beta chain is drawn from a study of a mutant IDH1 vaccine in newly diagnosed glioma. Study as a whole: At weeks 1, 3, 5, 7, 11, 15, 19 and 23, patients received a vaccination, eight in all. Before enrollment, patients got radiotherapy alone, temozolomide alone, or mostly the combination. Radiotherapy alone preceded vaccination by 4-6 weeks; alternatively, vaccination started with temozolomide cycles.

Noted time point: week 5, during vaccination. One vaccine dose held 300 ug of mutant IDH1 20-mer peptide and came with topical imiquimod. V was trimmed by 8 bases and J by 4 bases, leaving 17 bases between them. Germline lookup yields CDR1 SNHLY and CDR2 FYNNEI. The CDR3 extends over 14 amino acids. Comment on this clone: Its antigen is as yet unknown.

TCRdb keeps only in-frame clones here, not all; method: immunoSEQ multiplex PCR. The table has roughly 39,000 clones, around 78% seen once; the top ten hold around 5.5%. The TCR comes from a man aged 40-50 years with glioma. The sequencing used PBMCs, collected from a glioma patient whose treatment included an IDH1 peptide vaccine. J is TRBJ1-2 and V is TRBV2, with D unclear. The CDR3, as DNA: TGTGCCAGCCCCCCGGGAGACGAACCCTATGGCTACACCTTC. This translates into CASPPGDEPYGYTF.